This paragraph reports one T cell receptor (beta chain). Its target is unknown. This sample stems from a study of cytomegalovirus exposure and HLA in healthy donors. For the study at large: Unique TCRs numbering approximately 81 million, obtained from HLA-typed donors, made up an early data release.

The PCR had 60 Vbeta and 13 Jbeta primers. Method: immunoSEQ multiplex PCR; TCRdb's copy keeps in-frame clones and lacks some. In the table there are about 150,000 clones, 82% of which are singletons. CDR1 and CDR2 (germline): LGHNA, YNFKEQ. This CDR3 spans 19 amino acids. Trimming removed 1 base from V and 2 bases from J; junction bases left unmatched: 13. The study, taken as a whole, reports: Despite most TCR sequences being rare, some public TCRs occurred in many donors. A missense variant in DCLRE1C was later tied to TCR beta V- and J-gene trimming. By HLA locus, TCR association rates varied in a later analysis, with DRB1 showing the most and HLA-C the fewest.

This chain joins TRBV4-2 and TRBJ2-3, with TRBD2 matching 9 bases. The TCR originated in a woman aged 45-59 years in good health and CMV-seropositive. Source material: PBMCs. This chain's CDR3 is CASSQVGIRSGGFTDTQYF. CDR3 in DNA: TGTGCCAGCAGCCAAGTCGGCATACGTAGCGGGGGTTTCACAGATACGCAGTATTTT.